These 30 T cell receptor beta chains originate from one sample sequenced in a study of shared clonotypes between healthy human individuals. Profiled with immunoSEQ multiplex PCR; TCRdb holds only in-frame clones, not every one. The profile shows hundreds of thousands of clones, approximately 95% of them singletons. The specimen sequenced was naive CD4+ T cells sorted from blood. As to subset: CD45RA+ positively selected. Receptors originate from a woman in her twenties or thirties in good health.

The rearrangement uses TRBV28 and TRBJ1-1; D not certain. V gave up 10 bases and J gave up 1 base, with 7 bases separating them. The germline CDR1 and CDR2 sequences are MDHEN and SYDVKM. The CDR3 has 11 residues. CDR3 protein: CAIRKNTEAFF. CDR3 in DNA: TGTGCCATCCGGAAGAACACTGAAGCTTTCTTT.

Only one count was recorded for this clone. This rearrangement joins TRBV6-6 to TRBJ2-7, with 12 bases aligning to TRBD1. The CDR3 has 15 amino acids. The V segment lost 5 bases and the J segment 3 bases; nucleotides outside the gene matches: 5. Looked up from germline, CDR1 is MNHNY and CDR2 is SVGAGI (reference sequence). In nucleotides, the CDR3 is TGTGCCAGCAGTGACGGGACAGGGGGCCGCTACGAGCAGTACTTC. Translated: CASSDGTGGRYEQYF.

The chain employs TRBV19 and TRBJ1-1, with D hard to call. This CDR3 comprises 13 residues. CDR1 is LNHDA, CDR2 SQIVND, per germline (reference sequence). The V gene lost 3 bases and the J gene lost 4 bases, with 9 bases spanning the gap. For the CDR3, the DNA is TGTGCCAGTAGTATTTGGGCGGGCACTGAAGCTTTCTTT. This codes for CASSIWAGTEAFF.

This chain uses TRBV10-2 with TRBJ2-3, with 8 bases fitting TRBD2. The ends lost 3 bases at V and 2 bases at J; junction bases unmatched: 4. Germline CDR1 is WSHSY and CDR2 is SAAADI. The CDR3 covers 15 residues. The CDR3 DNA is TGCGCCAGCAGTGAAGGAGCGGGGGTCACAGATACGCAGTATTTT. It is translated as CASSEGAGVTDTQYF.

The V and J genes are TRBV11-3 and TRBJ2-1; 13 positions agree with TRBD2. The CDR3 spans 15 residues. Germline V gene data show CDR1 as SGHNT and CDR2 as YENEEA. Losses at the gene ends were 1 base for V and 10 bases for J; bases not matched to a gene: 4. The CDR3 here is CASSLGTSGRVEQFF. The CDR3 bases are TGTGCCAGCAGCTTAGGGACTAGCGGGAGAGTAGAGCAGTTCTTC.

CDR3 loop: CASSQASTKAYNEQFF. The CDR3 DNA reads as TGCGCCAGCAGCCAAGCTTCAACCAAGGCCTACAATGAGCAGTTCTTC. The chain uses TRBV4-1 and TRBJ2-1; D call uncertain. CDR1 is MGHRA, CDR2 YSYEKL, per germline. The ends were cut back, 1 base at V and 2 bases at J, with 12 bases in the middle. The CDR3 loop spans 16 amino acids.

V and J are TRBV11-2 and TRBJ2-5; the match to TRBD1 covers 11 bases. The germline gives CDR1 SGHAT, CDR2 FQNNGV. The CDR3 is 15 residues long. V lost 5 bases, J lost 5 bases, and 7 bases stayed unmatched. The DNA of the CDR3 is TGTGCCAGCAGCCCTCGGACAGGGGGCGAGGAGACCCAGTACTTC. Encoded protein: CASSPRTGGEETQYF.

The count of this clone is one. J is TRBJ1-4 and V is TRBV7-4; 7 bases agree with TRBD1. V was clipped by 7 bases and J by 3 bases; unmatched bases: 5. The CDR3 is 14 amino acids. Per the germline V gene, CDR1 is SGHVT and CDR2 is SQSDAQ. The DNA for the CDR3 is TGTGCCAGCAACCGACAGGGCGCTAATGAAAAACTGTTTTTT. As protein: CASNRQGANEKLFF.

The V gene is TRBV5-1, the J gene TRBJ2-7; D is tentatively TRBD1 or TRBD2 (6 bases each). The ends were cut back, 4 bases at V and 6 bases at J, with 17 bases in the middle. Germline CDR1 and CDR2: SGHRS and YFSETQ. The CDR3 covers 14 residues. CDR3 in DNA: TGCGCCAGCAGCGGGTCCTTGGGGGGCTCCGAGCAGTACTTC. Its protein product is CASSGSLGGSEQYF.

V is TRBV2 and J is TRBJ2-5, with 11 bases that match TRBD2. The V and J ends lost 6 bases and 5 bases, in that order; junction bases with no gene match: 5. This CDR3 contains 14 residues. In germline, CDR1 is SNHLY, CDR2 FYNNEI. The CDR3 is CASRAGLAVETQYF. CDR3 bases: TGTGCCAGCAGGGCGGGACTAGCGGTGGAGACCCAGTACTTC.

This chain connects TRBV2 to TRBJ2-2, with TRBD1 matching over 12 bases. The trim removed 7 bases at V and 2 bases at J, leaving 5 bases unmatched. The CDR3 is 16 residues long. Germline CDR1 reads SNHLY; CDR2 reads FYNNEI. Here the CDR3 reads CASTGTGGSNTGELFF. The CDR3 DNA follows: TGTGCCAGCACAGGGACAGGGGGCTCTAACACCGGGGAGCTGTTTTTT.

The chain employs TRBV7-2 and TRBJ2-7; tentative D call: TRBD1 (6 bases). CDR3 length equals 14 residues. Trimming pared 2 bases from V and 2 bases from J, leaving 10 bases between. The V gene's germline CDR1 is SGHTA and CDR2 FQGNSA. CDR3 sequence (DNA): TGTGCCAGCAGCTTAAGGGACAACGCCTACGAGCAGTACTTC. It codes for CASSLRDNAYEQYF.

The rearrangement uses TRBV19 and TRBJ2-1; D possibly matches TRBD1 or TRBD2 (5 bases each). V was pared by 5 bases and J by 6 bases, with 11 bases between. The germline V gene encodes CDR1 LNHDA and CDR2 SQIVND (reference sequence). The CDR3 is 13 residues long. CDR3 in amino acids: CASSDSGGNEQFF. CDR3 nucleotides: TGTGCCAGTAGTGATAGTGGGGGCAATGAGCAGTTCTTC.

J is TRBJ2-3 and V is TRBV7-6, with 7 bases identical to TRBD2. Unmatched junction bases numbered 2, after V lost 3 bases and J lost 2 bases. The germline CDR1 and CDR2 sequences are SGHVS and FNYEAQ. The CDR3 has 14 residues. CDR3 sequence (DNA): TGTGCCAGCAGCTTGCTAGCGGACACAGATACGCAGTATTTT. Its protein product is CASSLLADTDTQYF.

This chain links TRBV7-8 with TRBJ1-2; D remains ambiguous. The V gene lost 5 bases and the J gene lost 7 bases, with 14 bases spanning the gap. The CDR3 covers 13 residues. Germline CDR1 and CDR2: SGHVS and FQNEAQ. The CDR3 protein is CASSPSEGSGYTF. The DNA of the CDR3 is TGTGCCAGCAGCCCCTCTGAAGGTTCTGGCTACACCTTC.

As DNA, the CDR3 is TGTGCCGGAAAAACCGGGACAGGGGGCCATCAGCCCCAGCATTTT. This gives the protein CAGKTGTGGHQPQHF. The gene calls are TRBV28 and TRBJ1-5; 12 bases agree with TRBD1. The V gene end was trimmed by 11 bases and the J gene end by 5 bases; junction bases not matched to a gene: 10. The CDR3 runs 15 residues. Per the germline V gene, CDR1 is MDHEN and CDR2 is SYDVKM.

The V and J genes are TRBV4-2 and TRBJ2-7; TRBD2 matches 13 bases. Germline V lookup: CDR1 LGHNA, CDR2 YNFKEQ. Unmatched junction bases numbered 6, after V lost 3 bases and J lost 4 bases. The CDR3 is 16 amino acids. This chain's CDR3 is CASSQATSGRLYEQYF. The CDR3 DNA is TGTGCCAGCAGCCAGGCGACTAGCGGGAGGCTTTACGAGCAGTACTTC.

This clone showed up just a few times. The chain has TRBV6-6 and TRBJ1-5; D not resolved. V was shortened by 4 bases and J by 2 bases, with 3 bases between the two germline ends. The CDR3 contains 12 residues. CDR1 and CDR2 (germline): MNHNY, SVGAGI (reference sequence). CDR3 nucleotide sequence: TGTGCCAGCAGTTGGGGCAATCAGCCCCAGCATTTT. Residues: CASSWGNQPQHF.

The chain carries TRBV5-4 and TRBJ2-1; no firm D call. V was clipped by 9 bases and J by 6 bases, with 13 bases between them. This CDR3 region has 12 residues. Germline loops: CDR1 SGHNT, CDR2 YYREEE (reference sequence). The CDR3 DNA is TGTGCCACAACCGGTGGGGTCAATGAGCAGTTCTTC. Its protein is CATTGGVNEQFF.

This chain links TRBV6-5 with TRBJ2-6; no clear D gene. The germline CDR1 and CDR2 sequences are MNHEY and SVGAGI. The CDR3 extends over 15 amino acids. With 6 bases removed from V and 3 bases from J, the gap between germline ends came to 12 bases. CDR3 loop: CASSPPGVGANVLTF. The CDR3 nucleotides are TGTGCCAGCAGCCCCCCGGGTGTTGGGGCCAACGTCCTGACTTTC.

The genes are TRBV9 and TRBJ2-3; a weak D match, TRBD2 (5 bases). Trimming cost V 6 bases and J 0 bases, with 11 bases left between them. Germline CDR1 reads SGDLS; CDR2 reads YYNGEE. The CDR3 loop spans 14 amino acids. This CDR3 is CASTSAVSTDTQYF. CDR3 DNA: TGTGCCAGCACCTCAGCGGTTAGCACAGATACGCAGTATTTT.

V and J are TRBV19 and TRBJ2-5; D possibly corresponds to TRBD2 (6 bases). Trimming cost V 6 bases and J 5 bases, with 19 bases left between them. Germline V CDR1 and CDR2: LNHDA, SQIVND (reference sequence). The CDR3 runs 15 residues. The CDR3 DNA is TGTGCCAGTAGCACCTTTCCCGGGGCGGGGGAGACCCAGTACTTC. This sequence encodes CASSTFPGAGETQYF.

The J gene is TRBJ1-1, the V gene TRBV27, with D uncertain. V dropped 2 bases and J dropped 4 bases, with 17 bases sitting between them. The CDR3 is made up of 16 amino acids. CDR1 MNHEY and CDR2 SMNVEV come from the germline V gene (reference sequence). Here the CDR3 reads CASSLTSGGWVTEAFF. CDR3 DNA sequence: TGTGCCAGCAGTTTAACCTCGGGCGGCTGGGTCACTGAAGCTTTCTTT.

The chain links TRBV18 to TRBJ2-5; 7 bases agree with TRBD1. Near its end, the DNA agrees better with TRBJ2-7, so the J call may be wrong. The V gene's germline CDR1 is KGHSH and CDR2 LQKENI. The CDR3 totals 14 residues. The CDR3 DNA is TGTGCCAGCTCAGTGACGGGACAGAGCTACGAGCAGTACTTC. The encoded protein is CASSVTGQSYEQYF.

V gene TRBV2 combines with J gene TRBJ2-3; D possibly uses TRBD1 or TRBD2 (5 bases each). CDR1 and CDR2 (germline): SNHLY, FYNNEI. The CDR3 consists of 14 residues. Trimming stripped 5 bases from V and 2 bases from J, with 11 bases between. CDR3 amino acids: CASSRDRHTDTQYF. In DNA, the CDR3 is TGTGCCAGCAGTCGGGACCGTCACACAGATACGCAGTATTTT.

CDR3 in amino acids: CASGNRQSTDTQYF. In DNA form, the CDR3 reads TGTGCCAGCGGGAATCGACAGAGCACAGATACGCAGTATTTT. V gene TRBV2 combines with J gene TRBJ2-3; maybe TRBD1 (5 bases). The length of the CDR3 is 14 residues. V was cut by 8 bases and J by 0 bases, with 12 bases left in between. Germline lookup yields CDR1 SNHLY and CDR2 FYNNEI.

The J gene is TRBJ2-1, the V gene TRBV28; D may match TRBD1 or TRBD2 (5 bases each). Trimming pared 1 base from V and 15 bases from J, leaving 22 bases between. The CDR3 extends over 15 amino acids. Germline loops: CDR1 MDHEN, CDR2 SYDVKM. In DNA form, the CDR3 reads TGTGCCAGCAGTTTATCCGGGGCACGGCGAAGTAATCTGTTCTTC. This encodes CASSLSGARRSNLFF.

The chain joins TRBV5-1 to TRBJ1-1, with unresolved D. Trimming stripped 0 bases from V and 1 base from J, with 7 bases between. This CDR3 region has 14 residues. The V gene's germline CDR1 is SGHRS and CDR2 YFSETQ. The CDR3 loop reads CASSLAFENTEAFF. CDR3 DNA: TGCGCCAGCAGCTTGGCCTTTGAGAACACTGAAGCTTTCTTT.

DNA for the CDR3: TGTGCCAGCAGACACTTACTCCCACGCGGACAGGGGAACACTGAAGCTTTCTTT. Translation gives CASRHLLPRGQGNTEAFF. The chain recombines TRBV28 with TRBJ1-1, with 8 bases fitting TRBD1. Germline V gene data show CDR1 as MDHEN and CDR2 as SYDVKM. V dropped 6 bases and J dropped 1; count of bases not matched to a gene: 16. CDR3 length equals 18 residues.

V usage is TRBV5-1 and J usage is TRBJ2-1, with a possible D match to TRBD1 (5 bases). The germline V and J ends were trimmed by 0 bases and 6 bases, with 16 bases remaining between them. Germline V gene data show CDR1 as SGHRS and CDR2 as YFSETQ. CDR3 length equals 16 residues. CDR3 sequence reads: CASSLEPRQGGNEQFF. DNA of the CDR3: TGCGCCAGCAGCTTGGAACCTAGGCAGGGCGGCAATGAGCAGTTCTTC. Together with reference TRBV5-1 and TRBJ2-1, the CDR3 gives the full variable domain: KAGVTQTPRYLIKTRGQQVTLSCSPISGHRSVSWYQQTPGQGLQFLFEYFSETQRNKGNFPGRFSGRQFSNSRSEMNVSTLELGDSALYLCASSLEPRQGGNEQFFGPGTRLTVL.